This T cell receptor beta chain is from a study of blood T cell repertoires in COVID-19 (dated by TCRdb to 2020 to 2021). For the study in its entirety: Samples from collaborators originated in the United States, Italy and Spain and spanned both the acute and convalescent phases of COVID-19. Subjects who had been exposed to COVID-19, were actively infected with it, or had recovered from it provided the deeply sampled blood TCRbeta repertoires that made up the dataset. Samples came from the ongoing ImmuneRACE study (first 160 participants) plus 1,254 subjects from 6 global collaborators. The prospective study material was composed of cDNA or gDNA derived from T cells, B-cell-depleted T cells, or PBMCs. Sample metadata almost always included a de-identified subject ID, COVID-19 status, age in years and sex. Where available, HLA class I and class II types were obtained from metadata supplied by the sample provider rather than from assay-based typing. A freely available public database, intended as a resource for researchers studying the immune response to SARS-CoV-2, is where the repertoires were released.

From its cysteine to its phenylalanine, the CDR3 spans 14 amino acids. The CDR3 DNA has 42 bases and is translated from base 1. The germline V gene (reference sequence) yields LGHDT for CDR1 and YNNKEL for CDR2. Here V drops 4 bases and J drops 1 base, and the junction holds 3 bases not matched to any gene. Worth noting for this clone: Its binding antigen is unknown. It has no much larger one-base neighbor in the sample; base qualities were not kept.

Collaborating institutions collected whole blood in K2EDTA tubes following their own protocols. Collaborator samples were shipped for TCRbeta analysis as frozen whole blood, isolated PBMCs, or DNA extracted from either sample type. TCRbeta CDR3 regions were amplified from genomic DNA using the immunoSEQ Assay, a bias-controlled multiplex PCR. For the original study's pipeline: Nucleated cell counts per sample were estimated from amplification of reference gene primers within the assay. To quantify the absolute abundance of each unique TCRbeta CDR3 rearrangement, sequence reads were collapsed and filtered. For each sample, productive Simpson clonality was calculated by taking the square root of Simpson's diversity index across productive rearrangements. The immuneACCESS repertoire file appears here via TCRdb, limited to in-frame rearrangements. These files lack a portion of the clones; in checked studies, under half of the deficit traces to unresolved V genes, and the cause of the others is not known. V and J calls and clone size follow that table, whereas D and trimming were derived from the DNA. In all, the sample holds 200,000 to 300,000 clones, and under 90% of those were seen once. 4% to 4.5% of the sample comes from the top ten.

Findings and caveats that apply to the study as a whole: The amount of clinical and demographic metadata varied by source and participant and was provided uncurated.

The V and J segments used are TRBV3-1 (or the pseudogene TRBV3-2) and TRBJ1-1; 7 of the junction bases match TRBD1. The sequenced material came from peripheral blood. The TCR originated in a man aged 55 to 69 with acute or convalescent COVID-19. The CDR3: CASSPRTGNTEAFF. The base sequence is TGTGCCAGCAGCCCTCGGACAGGGAACACTGAAGCTTTCTTT.